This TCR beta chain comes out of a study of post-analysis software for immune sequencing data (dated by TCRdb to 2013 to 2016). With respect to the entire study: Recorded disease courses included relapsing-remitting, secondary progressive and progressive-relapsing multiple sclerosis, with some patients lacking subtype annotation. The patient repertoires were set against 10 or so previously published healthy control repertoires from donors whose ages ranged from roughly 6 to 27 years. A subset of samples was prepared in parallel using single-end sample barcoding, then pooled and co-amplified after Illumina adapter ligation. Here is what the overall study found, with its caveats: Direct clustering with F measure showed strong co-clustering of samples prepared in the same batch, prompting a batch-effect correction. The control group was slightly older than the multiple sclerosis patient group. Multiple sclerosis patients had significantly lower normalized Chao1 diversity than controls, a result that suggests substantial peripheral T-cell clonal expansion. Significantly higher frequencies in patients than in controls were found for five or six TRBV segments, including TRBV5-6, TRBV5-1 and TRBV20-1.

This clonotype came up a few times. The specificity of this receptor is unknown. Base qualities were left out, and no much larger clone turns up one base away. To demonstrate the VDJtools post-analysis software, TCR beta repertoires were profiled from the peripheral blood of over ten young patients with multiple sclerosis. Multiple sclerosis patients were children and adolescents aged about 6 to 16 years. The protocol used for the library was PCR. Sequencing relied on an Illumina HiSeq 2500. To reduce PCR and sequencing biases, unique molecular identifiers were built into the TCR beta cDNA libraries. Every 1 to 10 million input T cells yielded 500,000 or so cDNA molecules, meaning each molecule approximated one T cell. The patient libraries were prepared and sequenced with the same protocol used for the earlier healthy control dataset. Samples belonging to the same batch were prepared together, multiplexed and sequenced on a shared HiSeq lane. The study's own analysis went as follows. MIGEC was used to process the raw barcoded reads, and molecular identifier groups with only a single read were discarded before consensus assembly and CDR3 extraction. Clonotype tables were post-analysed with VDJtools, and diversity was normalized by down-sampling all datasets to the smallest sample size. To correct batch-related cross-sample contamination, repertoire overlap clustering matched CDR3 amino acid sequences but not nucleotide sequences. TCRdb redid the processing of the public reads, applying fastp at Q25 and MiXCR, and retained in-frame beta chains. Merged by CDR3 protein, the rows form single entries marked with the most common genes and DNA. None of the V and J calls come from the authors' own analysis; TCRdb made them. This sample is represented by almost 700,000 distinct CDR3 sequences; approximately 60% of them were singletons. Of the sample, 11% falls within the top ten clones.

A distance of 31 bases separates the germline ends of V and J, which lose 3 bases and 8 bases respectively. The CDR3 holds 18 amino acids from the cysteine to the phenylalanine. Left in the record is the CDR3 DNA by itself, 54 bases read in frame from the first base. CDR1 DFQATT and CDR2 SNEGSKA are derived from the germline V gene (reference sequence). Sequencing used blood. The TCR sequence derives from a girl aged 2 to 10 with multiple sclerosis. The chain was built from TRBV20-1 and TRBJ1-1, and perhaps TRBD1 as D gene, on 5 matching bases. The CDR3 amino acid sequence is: CSASGSAFGGVAFGEAFF. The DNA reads TGCAGTGCTAGTGGATCCGCTTTCGGGGGGGTAGCCTTCGGGGAAGCTTTCTTT.